This T cell receptor beta chain stems from a study of CD8 T cells in ankylosing spondylitis. There are many counts of this clonotype. As yet, its antigen is unknown. A single record per CDR3 protein comes from TCRdb applying MiXCR to the 5' RACE reads. The profile shows around 490,000 distinct CDR3 sequences, roughly 5.3% of them singletons. Findings and limits, study-wide: The authors found the disease-linked clones to be CD8+ and relatively rare in peripheral blood. Typical of ankylosing spondylitis blood, it appeared, was a TCR beta motif of roughly eight highly homologous variants.

Trimming shortened V by 2 bases and J by 3 bases, and 19 bases separated the two germline ends. The CDR3 extends over 16 amino acids. The germline V gene has CDR1 DFQATT and CDR2 SNEGSKA (reference sequence). The receptor comes from a male donor with ankylosing spondylitis. Sequenced: blood, either unsorted or a sorted T cell fraction (not recorded which). The chain couples TRBV20-1 to TRBJ1-1, with D maybe TRBD1 (6 bases). The CDR3 here is CSARSRGVGLDTEAFF. CDR3 bases: TGCAGTGCTAGAAGCAGGGGTGTCGGTTTGGACACTGAAGCTTTCTTT.